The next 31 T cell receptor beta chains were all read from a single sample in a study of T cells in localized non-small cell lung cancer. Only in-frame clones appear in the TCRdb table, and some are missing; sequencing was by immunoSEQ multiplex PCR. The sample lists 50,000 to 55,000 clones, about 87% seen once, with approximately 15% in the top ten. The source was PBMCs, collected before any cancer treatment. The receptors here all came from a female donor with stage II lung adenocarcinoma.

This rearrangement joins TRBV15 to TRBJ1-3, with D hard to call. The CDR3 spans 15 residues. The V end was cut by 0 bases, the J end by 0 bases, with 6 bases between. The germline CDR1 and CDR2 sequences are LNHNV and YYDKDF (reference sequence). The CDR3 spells CATSRDASSGNTIYF. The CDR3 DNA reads TGTGCCACCAGCAGAGATGCGAGCTCTGGAAACACCATATATTTT.

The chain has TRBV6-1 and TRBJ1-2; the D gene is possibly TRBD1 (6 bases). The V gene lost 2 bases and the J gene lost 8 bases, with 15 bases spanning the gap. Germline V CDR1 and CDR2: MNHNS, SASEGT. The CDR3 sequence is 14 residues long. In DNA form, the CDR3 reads TGTGCCAGCAGTGAAATGAGCGGGGGCGAGGGCTACACCTTC. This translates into CASSEMSGGEGYTF.

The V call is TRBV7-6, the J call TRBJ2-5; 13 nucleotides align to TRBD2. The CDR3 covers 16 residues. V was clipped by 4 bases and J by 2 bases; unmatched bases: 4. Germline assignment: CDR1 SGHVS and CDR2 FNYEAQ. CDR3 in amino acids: CASSSRTSGGQETQYF. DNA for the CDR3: TGTGCCAGCAGCTCCCGGACTAGCGGGGGACAAGAGACCCAGTACTTC. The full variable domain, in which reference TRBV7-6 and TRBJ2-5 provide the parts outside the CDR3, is GAGVSQSPRYKVTKRGQDVALRCDPISGHVSLYWYRQALGQGPEFLTYFNYEAQQDKSGLPNDRFSAERPEGSISTLTIQRTEQRDSAMYRCASSSRTSGGQETQYFGPGTRLLVL.

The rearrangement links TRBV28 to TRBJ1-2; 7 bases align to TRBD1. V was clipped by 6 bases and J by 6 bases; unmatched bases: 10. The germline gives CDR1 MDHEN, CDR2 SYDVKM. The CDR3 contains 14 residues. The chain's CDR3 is CASRRPTGTHGYTF. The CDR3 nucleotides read TGTGCCAGCAGACGACCGACAGGGACCCATGGCTACACCTTC.

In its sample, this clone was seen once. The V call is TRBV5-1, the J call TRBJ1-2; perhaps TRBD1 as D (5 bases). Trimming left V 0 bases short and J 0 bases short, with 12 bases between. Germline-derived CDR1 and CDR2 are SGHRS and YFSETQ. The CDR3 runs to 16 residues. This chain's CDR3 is CASSLDGGLANYGYTF. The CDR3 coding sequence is TGCGCCAGCAGCTTGGATGGGGGATTAGCTAACTATGGCTACACCTTC.

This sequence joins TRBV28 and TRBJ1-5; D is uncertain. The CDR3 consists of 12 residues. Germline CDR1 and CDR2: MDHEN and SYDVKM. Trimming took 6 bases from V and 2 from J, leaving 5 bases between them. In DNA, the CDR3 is TGTGCCAGCAGGGCCCGCAATCAGCCCCAGCATTTT. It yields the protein CASRARNQPQHF.

The CDR3 reads CASSLDETGPTYGYTF. CDR3 nucleotides: TGTGCCAGCAGCTTGGACGAGACAGGCCCGACTTATGGCTACACCTTC. The chain joins TRBV5-4 to TRBJ1-2; TRBD1 might be the D (6 bases). The CDR3 contains 16 residues. CDR1 and CDR2 from the germline V gene are SGHNT and YYREEE (reference sequence). V was pared by 0 bases and J by 5 bases, with 17 bases between.

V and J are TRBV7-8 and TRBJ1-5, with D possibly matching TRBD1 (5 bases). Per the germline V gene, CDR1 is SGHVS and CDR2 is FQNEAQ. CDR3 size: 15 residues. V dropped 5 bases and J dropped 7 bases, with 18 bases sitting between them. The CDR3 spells CASSLGRGDGQPQHF. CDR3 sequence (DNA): TGTGCCAGCAGCCTTGGTCGGGGCGATGGGCAGCCCCAGCATTTT.

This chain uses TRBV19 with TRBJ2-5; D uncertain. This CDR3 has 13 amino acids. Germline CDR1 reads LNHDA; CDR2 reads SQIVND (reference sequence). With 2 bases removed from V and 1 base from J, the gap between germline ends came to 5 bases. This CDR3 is CASSIQLQETQYF. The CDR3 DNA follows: TGTGCCAGTAGTATACAGCTCCAAGAGACCCAGTACTTC.

CDR3 sequence: CASSKTGVGYGYTF. CDR3 sequence (DNA): TGTGCCAGCAGCAAAACAGGGGTGGGCTATGGCTACACCTTC. J is TRBJ1-2 and V is TRBV25-1; 7 bases fit TRBD1. Unmatched junction bases numbered 8, after V lost 6 bases and J lost 4 bases. Germline loops: CDR1 MGHDK, CDR2 SYGVNS. This CDR3 has 14 residues.

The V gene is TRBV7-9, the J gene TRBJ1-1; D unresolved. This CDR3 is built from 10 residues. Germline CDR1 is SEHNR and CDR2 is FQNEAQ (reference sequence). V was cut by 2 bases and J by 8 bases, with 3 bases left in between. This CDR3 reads CASSLLEAFF. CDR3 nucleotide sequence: TGTGCCAGCAGCTTACTGGAAGCTTTCTTT.

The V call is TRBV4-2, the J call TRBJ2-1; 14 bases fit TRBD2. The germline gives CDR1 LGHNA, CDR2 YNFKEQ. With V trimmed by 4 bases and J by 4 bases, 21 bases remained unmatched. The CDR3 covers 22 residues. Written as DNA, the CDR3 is TGTGCCAGCAGCCCGGAAGATATCGGACTAGCGGGGGGCACGAGGCTATACAATGAGCAGTTCTTC. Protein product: CASSPEDIGLAGGTRLYNEQFF.

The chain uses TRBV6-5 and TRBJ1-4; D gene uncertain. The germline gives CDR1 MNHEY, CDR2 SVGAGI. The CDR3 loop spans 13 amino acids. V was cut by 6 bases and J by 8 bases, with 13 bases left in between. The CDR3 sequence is CASRKQTPEKLFF. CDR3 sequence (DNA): TGTGCCAGCAGAAAACAAACCCCGGAAAAACTGTTTTTT.

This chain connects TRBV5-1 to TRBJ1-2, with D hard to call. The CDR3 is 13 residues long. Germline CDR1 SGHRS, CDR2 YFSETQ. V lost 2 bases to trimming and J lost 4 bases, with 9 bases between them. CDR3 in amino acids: CASSFDKTYGYTF. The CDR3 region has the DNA TGCGCCAGCAGCTTTGACAAGACCTATGGCTACACCTTC.

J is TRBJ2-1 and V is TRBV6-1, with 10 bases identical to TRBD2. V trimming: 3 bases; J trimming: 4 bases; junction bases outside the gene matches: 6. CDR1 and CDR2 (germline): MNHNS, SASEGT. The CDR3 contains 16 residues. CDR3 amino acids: CASSDQSGGAYNEQFF. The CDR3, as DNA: TGTGCCAGCAGTGACCAGAGCGGGGGGGCTTACAATGAGCAGTTCTTC.

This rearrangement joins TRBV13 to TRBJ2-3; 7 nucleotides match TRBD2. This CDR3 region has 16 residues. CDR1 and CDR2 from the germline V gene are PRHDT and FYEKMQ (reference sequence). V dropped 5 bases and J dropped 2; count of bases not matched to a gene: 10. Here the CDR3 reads CASSAWTSFFTDTQYF. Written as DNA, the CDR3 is TGTGCCAGCAGCGCCTGGACTAGTTTCTTCACAGATACGCAGTATTTT. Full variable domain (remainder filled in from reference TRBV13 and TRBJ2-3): AAGVIQSPRHLIKEKRETATLKCYPIPRHDTVYWYQQGPGQDPQFLISFYEKMQSDKGSIPDRFSAQQFSDYHSELNMSSLELGDSALYFCASSAWTSFFTDTQYFGPGTRLTVL.

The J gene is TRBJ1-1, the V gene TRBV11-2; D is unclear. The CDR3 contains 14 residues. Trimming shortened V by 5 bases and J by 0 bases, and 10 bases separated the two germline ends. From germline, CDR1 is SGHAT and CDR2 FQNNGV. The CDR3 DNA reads TGTGCCAGCAGCGGTCGGGTCGTGAACACTGAAGCTTTCTTT. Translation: CASSGRVVNTEAFF.

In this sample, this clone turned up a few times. CDR3 nucleotide sequence: TGTGCCAGCAGCAAGGGGACTAAATCCGAAGCTTTCTTT. Protein: CASSKGTKSEAFF. The rearrangement joins TRBV5-6 to TRBJ1-1; D is possibly TRBD1 (5 bases). V was shortened by 4 bases and J by 8 bases, with 15 bases between the two germline ends. Germline CDR1 is SGHDT and CDR2 is YYEEEE. CDR3 length: 13 amino acids.

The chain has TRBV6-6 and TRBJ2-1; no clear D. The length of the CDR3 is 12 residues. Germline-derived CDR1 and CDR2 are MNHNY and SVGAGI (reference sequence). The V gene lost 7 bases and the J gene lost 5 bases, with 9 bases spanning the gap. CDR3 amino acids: CASNQYHNEQFF. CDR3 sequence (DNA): TGTGCCAGCAACCAGTACCACAATGAGCAGTTCTTC.

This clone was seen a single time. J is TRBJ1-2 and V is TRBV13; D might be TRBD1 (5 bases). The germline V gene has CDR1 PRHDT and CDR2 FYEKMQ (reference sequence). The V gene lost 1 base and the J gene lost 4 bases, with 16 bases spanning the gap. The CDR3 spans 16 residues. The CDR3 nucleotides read TGTGCCAGCAGCTTAGTGTCGGCAAACGGGGGCTATGGCTACACCTTC. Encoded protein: CASSLVSANGGYGYTF.

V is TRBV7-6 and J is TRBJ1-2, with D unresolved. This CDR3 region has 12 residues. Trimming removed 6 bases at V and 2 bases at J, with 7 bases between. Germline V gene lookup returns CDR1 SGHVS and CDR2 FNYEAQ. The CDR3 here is CASSRPNYGYTF. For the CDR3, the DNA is TGTGCCAGCAGTCGACCGAACTATGGCTACACCTTC.

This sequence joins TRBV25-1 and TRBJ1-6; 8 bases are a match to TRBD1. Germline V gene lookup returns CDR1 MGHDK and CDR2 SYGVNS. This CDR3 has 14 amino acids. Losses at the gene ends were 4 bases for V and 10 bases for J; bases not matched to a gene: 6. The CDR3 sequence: CASSGTGGRSPLHF. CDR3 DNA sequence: TGTGCCAGCAGTGGTACAGGGGGTCGGTCACCCCTCCACTTT.

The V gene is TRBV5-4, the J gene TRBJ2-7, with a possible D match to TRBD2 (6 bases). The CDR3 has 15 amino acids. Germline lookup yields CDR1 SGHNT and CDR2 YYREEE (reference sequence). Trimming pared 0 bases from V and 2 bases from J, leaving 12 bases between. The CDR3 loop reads CASSLVRGIAYEQYF. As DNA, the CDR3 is TGTGCCAGCAGCTTGGTACGGGGGATAGCCTACGAGCAGTACTTC. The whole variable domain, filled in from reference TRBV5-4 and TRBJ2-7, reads ETGVTQSPTHLIKTRGQQVTLRCSSQSGHNTVSWYQQALGQGPQFIFQYYREEENGRGNFPPRFSGLQFPNYSSELNVNALELDDSALYLCASSLVRGIAYEQYFGPGTRLTVT.

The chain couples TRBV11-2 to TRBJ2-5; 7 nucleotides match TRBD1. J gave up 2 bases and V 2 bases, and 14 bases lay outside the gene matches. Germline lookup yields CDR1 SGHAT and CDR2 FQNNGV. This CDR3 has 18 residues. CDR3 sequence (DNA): TGTGCCAGCAGCTTACTTCGCGACGGAATCAGGGGGCAAGAGACCCAGTACTTC. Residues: CASSLLRDGIRGQETQYF.

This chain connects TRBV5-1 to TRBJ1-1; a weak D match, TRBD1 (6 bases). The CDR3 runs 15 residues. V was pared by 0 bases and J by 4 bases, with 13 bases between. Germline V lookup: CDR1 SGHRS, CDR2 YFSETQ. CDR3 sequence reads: CASSLAGGQATEAFF. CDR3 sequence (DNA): TGCGCCAGCAGCTTGGCCGGGGGGCAGGCCACTGAAGCTTTCTTT.

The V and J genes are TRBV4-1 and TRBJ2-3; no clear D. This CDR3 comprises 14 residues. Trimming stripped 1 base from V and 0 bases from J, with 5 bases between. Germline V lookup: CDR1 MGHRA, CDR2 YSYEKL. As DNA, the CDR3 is TGCGCCAGCAGCCAAGGTCCTAGCACAGATACGCAGTATTTT. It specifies CASSQGPSTDTQYF.

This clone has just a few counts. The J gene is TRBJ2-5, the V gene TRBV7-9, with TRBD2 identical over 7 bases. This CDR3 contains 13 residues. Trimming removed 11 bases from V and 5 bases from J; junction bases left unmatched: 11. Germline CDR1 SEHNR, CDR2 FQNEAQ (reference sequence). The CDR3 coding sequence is TGTGCCTGTGTGTATAGGGAGGGTGAGACCCAGTACTTC. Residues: CACVYREGETQYF.

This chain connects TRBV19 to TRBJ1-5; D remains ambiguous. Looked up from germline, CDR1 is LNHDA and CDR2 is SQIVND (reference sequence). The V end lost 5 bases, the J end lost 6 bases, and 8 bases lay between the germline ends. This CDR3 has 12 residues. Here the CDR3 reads CASSPRGQPQHF. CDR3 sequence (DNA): TGTGCCAGTAGTCCCCGAGGTCAGCCCCAGCATTTT.

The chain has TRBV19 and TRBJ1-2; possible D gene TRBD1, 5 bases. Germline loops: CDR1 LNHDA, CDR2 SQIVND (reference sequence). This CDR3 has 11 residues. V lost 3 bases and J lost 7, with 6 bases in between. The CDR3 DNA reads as TGTGCCAGTAGTATGGGACCTGGCTACACCTTC. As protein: CASSMGPGYTF.

The CDR3 spells CASSESGGGKETQYF. The DNA of the CDR3 is TGCGCCAGCAGTGAGTCGGGGGGAGGGAAAGAGACCCAGTACTTC. The chain is built from TRBV10-1 and TRBJ2-5; 7 nucleotides align to TRBD2. Germline V gene sequence: CDR1 WNHNN, CDR2 SYGVQD (reference sequence). The ends lost 0 bases at V and 3 bases at J; junction bases unmatched: 4. This CDR3 has 15 residues.

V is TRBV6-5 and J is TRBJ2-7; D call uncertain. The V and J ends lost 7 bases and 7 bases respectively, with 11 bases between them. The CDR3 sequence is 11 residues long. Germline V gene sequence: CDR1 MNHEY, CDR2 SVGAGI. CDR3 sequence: CASTSSREQYF. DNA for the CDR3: TGTGCCAGCACCTCAAGCAGGGAGCAGTACTTC.